The 21 T cell receptor beta chains below all came from one sample that was sequenced in a study of human T cells and chemical hapten exposure (dated by TCRdb to the early 2020s). This specimen's time point label, interpreted: patch test 3, about 24 weeks after DPC sensitization. Explained via the paper, the treatment or condition label denotes: therapeutic diphenylcyclopropenone sensitization with weekly scalp DPC. Unfractionated whole blood was collected in Tempus Blood RNA tubes, and total RNA was extracted from that blood. Library method: RACE. Sequencing was carried out with a NextSeq 500. TCRdb reanalyzed the raw reads on its own, using fastp at Q25 for trimming and MiXCR for clone calling, and kept in-frame beta chains. Every CDR3 protein is listed once, alongside the most common genes and DNA of its rows. The sample contains some 38,000 distinct CDR3 sequences, 9% to 9.5% of them found a single time. The ten largest account for roughly 25% of the sample.

The material sequenced was whole blood, taken in connection with sensitization to the hapten diphenylcyclopropenone (DPC). These receptors were taken from a man between 45 and 60 years old with alopecia areata. Some clones in this sample may be carry-over from other donors' samples.

This clonotype was observed at least ten times. V and J are TRBV4-1 and TRBJ2-1; D uncertain. The length of the CDR3 is 15 residues. The germline V and J ends were trimmed by 3 bases and 2 bases, with 11 bases remaining between them. CDR1 is MGHRA and CDR2 is YSYEKL in the germline V gene. CDR3 coding DNA: TGCGCCAGCAGCCATGGACGTATAACCTACAATGAGCAGTTCTTC. As protein: CASSHGRITYNEQFF.

This clonotype has more than one count but fewer than ten. This chain connects TRBV20-1 to TRBJ2-3; D gene unclear. Deletions cut 3 bases from V and 5 bases from J, with 6 bases between. Looked up from germline, CDR1 is DFQATT and CDR2 is SNEGSKA (reference sequence). The CDR3 sequence is 11 residues long. In DNA, the CDR3 is TGCAGTGCTAGCAATCAAGATACGCAGTATTTT. Its protein is CSASNQDTQYF.

This clonotype was counted ten times or more. V gene TRBV12-3 or TRBV12-4 combines with J gene TRBJ1-4, with D uncertain. The CDR3 has 13 residues. Trimming pared 7 bases from V and 7 bases from J, leaving 13 bases between. CDR3 nucleotides: TGTGCCAGCAACGTACGGACTCTTGAAAAACTGTTTTTT. Amino acid sequence: CASNVRTLEKLFF.

J is TRBJ1-5 and V is TRBV7-2; D perhaps matches TRBD1 (5 bases). This CDR3 comprises 13 residues. The germline V and J ends were trimmed by 5 bases and 5 bases, with 10 bases remaining between them. The germline V gene encodes CDR1 SGHTA and CDR2 FQGNSA. CDR3 residues: CASSGTADQPQHF. In nucleotides, the CDR3 is TGTGCCAGCAGCGGGACGGCGGATCAGCCCCAGCATTTT.

J is TRBJ2-2 and V is TRBV28; D is uncertain. The CDR3 length is 12 residues. Germline-derived CDR1 and CDR2 are MDHEN and SYDVKM. V lost 8 bases to trimming and J lost 3 bases, with 7 bases between them. The CDR3 DNA reads TGTGCCAGCCTCCGCTACACCGGGGAGCTGTTTTTT. Translating it yields CASLRYTGELFF.

Regarding this clonotype: This may be a read error: a much more frequent sequence differs by one nucleotide. J is TRBJ2-7 and V is TRBV13, with a tentative D call TRBD2 (6 bases). V gave up 0 bases and J gave up 2 bases, with 14 bases separating them. The CDR3 sequence is 16 residues long. Looked up from germline, CDR1 is PRHDT and CDR2 is FYEKMQ (reference sequence). The CDR3 bases are TGTGCCAGCAGCTTAGGCCTAACTAGCTGCCCCTACGAGCAGTACTTC. This encodes CASSLGLTSCPYEQYF.

This clonotype has more than one count but fewer than ten. Here the CDR3 DNA reads TGTGCCAGCAGCGTAACCGGGACTAGCGGCCAAGAGACCCAGTACTTC. Amino acids: CASSVTGTSGQETQYF. This chain joins TRBV9 and TRBJ2-5, with 11 bases lining up with TRBD2. The junction had 3 bases not matched to a gene; V was cut back by 1 base and J by 1 base. The germline V gene encodes CDR1 SGDLS and CDR2 YYNGEE. The CDR3 consists of 16 residues.

This rearrangement joins TRBV20-1 to TRBJ1-2; possible D gene TRBD1, 5 bases. CDR3 size: 14 residues. Trimming stripped 6 bases from V and 2 bases from J, with 16 bases between. Germline-derived CDR1 and CDR2 are DFQATT and SNEGSKA (reference sequence). The CDR3 DNA reads TGCAGTGCAACGATTCACGACAGAAACTATGGCTACACCTTC. It yields the protein CSATIHDRNYGYTF.

This clonotype was detected a few times. CDR3 bases: TGCAGCGTGGGAGCGGGAGTTTACTACAATGAGCAGTTCTTC. The encoded protein is CSVGAGVYYNEQFF. The gene calls are TRBV29-1 and TRBJ2-1; 8 positions agree with TRBD2. CDR1 is SQVTM and CDR2 is ANQGSEA in the germline V gene. The CDR3 has 14 residues. Trimming at V came to 6 bases and at J to 3 bases, leaving 7 bases not matched to a gene.

This clonotype turned up a few times. The genes are TRBV18 and TRBJ2-7; 7 positions agree with TRBD1. J gave up 3 bases and V 6 bases, and 11 bases lay outside the gene matches. The CDR3 sequence is 15 residues long. Germline V gene data show CDR1 as KGHSH and CDR2 as LQKENI. CDR3 region: CASSPPRGQDYEQYF. Here the CDR3 DNA reads TGTGCCAGCTCTCCTCCTAGGGGGCAGGACTACGAGCAGTACTTC.

This clonotype was picked up many times. The chain couples TRBV28 to TRBJ1-6; possibly TRBD1 for D (5 bases). Trimming removed 7 bases at V and 7 bases at J, with 20 bases between. The CDR3 has 16 residues. Looked up from germline, CDR1 is MDHEN and CDR2 is SYDVKM. The CDR3 DNA reads TGTGCCAGCACGACGGGGGGAGCCATACCGAATTCACCCCTCCACTTT. This gives the protein CASTTGGAIPNSPLHF. The complete variable domain, with remaining parts taken from reference TRBV28 and TRBJ1-6, reads DVKVTQSSRYLVKRTGEKVFLECVQDMDHENMFWYRQDPGLGLRLIYFSYDVKMKEKGDIPEGYSVSREKKERFSLILESASTNQTSMYLCASTTGGAIPNSPLHFGNGTRLTVT.

At least ten counts were recorded for this clonotype. V is TRBV7-6 and J is TRBJ2-3; unclear D gene. Germline V CDR1 and CDR2: SGHVS, FNYEAQ. The CDR3 spans 12 residues. The V end was cut by 5 bases, the J end by 2 bases, with 5 bases between. CDR3 DNA sequence: TGTGCCAGCAGCGGAGCCACAGATACGCAGTATTTT. Protein sequence: CASSGATDTQYF. Full variable domain (rest looked up from reference TRBV7-6 and TRBJ2-3): GAGVSQSPRYKVTKRGQDVALRCDPISGHVSLYWYRQALGQGPEFLTYFNYEAQQDKSGLPNDRFSAERPEGSISTLTIQRTEQRDSAMYRCASSGATDTQYFGPGTRLTVL.

The gene calls are TRBV7-9 and TRBJ2-7; 8 nucleotides match TRBD1. V trimming: 6 bases; J trimming: 3 bases; junction bases outside the gene matches: 4. CDR3 length equals 13 residues. Germline CDR1 SEHNR, CDR2 FQNEAQ (reference sequence). Written as DNA, the CDR3 is TGTGCCAGCAGTTTACAGGGGGGCTACGAGCAGTACTTC. This codes for CASSLQGGYEQYF.

This chain joins TRBV29-1 and TRBJ2-1; unclear D gene. V lost 2 bases to trimming and J lost 2 bases, with 4 bases between them. The germline gives CDR1 SQVTM, CDR2 ANQGSEA. This CDR3 spans 12 amino acids. The CDR3 protein is CSVEQPYNEQFF. CDR3 nucleotide sequence: TGCAGCGTTGAACAGCCCTACAATGAGCAGTTCTTC.

This clonotype was detected many times. This chain connects TRBV29-1 to TRBJ1-2; TRBD1 aligns across 7 bases. This CDR3 is 12 amino acids long. From germline, CDR1 is SQVTM and CDR2 ANQGSEA. The V and J ends lost 7 bases and 6 bases, in that order; junction bases with no gene match: 8. The CDR3 DNA reads TGCAGCGCTCCGACAGGGCGGGATGGCTACACCTTC. It specifies CSAPTGRDGYTF.

This chain connects TRBV29-1 to TRBJ1-1; unclear D gene. CDR1 and CDR2 (germline): SQVTM, ANQGSEA. Trimming took off 4 bases at V and 4 bases at J, with 13 bases between the two ends. The CDR3 extends over 13 amino acids. The DNA of the CDR3 is TGCAGCGTTGCTCGAGACTGGAGCACTGAAGCTTTCTTT. Its protein product is CSVARDWSTEAFF. Full variable domain (rest looked up from reference TRBV29-1 and TRBJ1-1): SAVISQKPSRDICQRGTSLTIQCQVDSQVTMMFWYRQQPGQSLTLIATANQGSEATYESGFVIDKFPISRPNLTFSTLTVSNMSPEDSSIYLCSVARDWSTEAFFGQGTRLTVV.

This clonotype was recorded many times. The chain links TRBV6-6 to TRBJ1-3; no clear D. The germline gives CDR1 MNHNY, CDR2 SVGAGI (reference sequence). The germline V and J ends were trimmed by 7 bases and 0 bases, with 10 bases remaining between them. The CDR3 is 14 amino acids. CDR3 sequence reads: CASTLDDSGNTIYF. In DNA form, the CDR3 reads TGTGCCAGCACCTTAGATGACTCTGGAAACACCATATATTTT.

At least ten counts were recorded for this clonotype. This chain joins TRBV29-1 and TRBJ2-1, with D perhaps being TRBD1 or TRBD2 (6 bases each). V lost 6 bases, J lost 0 bases, and 18 bases lay in between. There are 16 residues in the CDR3. Per the germline V gene, CDR1 is SQVTM and CDR2 is ANQGSEA. The CDR3 loop reads CSVHGGGGTSYNEQFF. In nucleotides, the CDR3 is TGCAGCGTGCACGGAGGGGGAGGTACCTCCTACAATGAGCAGTTCTTC.

This clonotype occurred many times. This chain joins TRBV4-1 and TRBJ2-1, with 7 positions matching TRBD2. V was clipped by 4 bases and J by 4 bases; unmatched bases: 13. The germline V gene encodes CDR1 MGHRA and CDR2 YSYEKL. This CDR3 spans 17 amino acids. In DNA form, the CDR3 reads TGCGCCAGCAGCCCCTTCGGGGCTAGCGGCCGATACAATGAGCAGTTCTTC. Its translation: CASSPFGASGRYNEQFF.

This clonotype is deemed medium-sized. The CDR3 DNA is TGTGCCAGCAGCGAGATCGGGGGCCCCCAAGAGACCCAGTACTTC. Amino acids: CASSEIGGPQETQYF. The chain links TRBV7-3 to TRBJ2-5; D tentatively reads TRBD1 or TRBD2 (6 bases each). Trimming removed 5 bases from V and 1 base from J, with 14 bases in between. Germline V lookup: CDR1 SGHTA, CDR2 FQGTGA. CDR3 length: 15 amino acids.

This clonotype was found many times. The V and J genes are TRBV12-3 or TRBV12-4 and TRBJ2-5; D is unclear. Trimming left V 1 base short and J 1 base short, with 4 bases between. There are 13 residues in the CDR3. The CDR3 protein is CASSLVAQETQYF. CDR3 DNA: TGTGCCAGCAGTTTAGTGGCCCAAGAGACCCAGTACTTC.